The sample holds one count of the clone carrying this TCR beta chain. The antigen is not known. Clones were read by immunoSEQ multiplex PCR, and TCRdb kept only the in-frame ones, dropping some. This sample has some 150,000 clones; over 80% occur once, and the top ten carry approximately 13%. The germline gives CDR1 SGHDT, CDR2 YYEEEE. V shed 7 bases, J shed 6 bases, and the junction held 4 bases outside the gene matches. CDR3 length: 12 amino acids. This sample was taken from a study of radiation and T cells in renal cell carcinoma. Study-level background: Nephrectomy followed 15 Gy stereotactic body radiation by 4 weeks.

Study conclusions and caveats: Without pretreatment biopsies, baseline tumor clonotype presence was undetermined. In blood, top tumor clones expanded by 2 weeks, shrinking by 4.

Documented time point: blood 2 weeks post-SBRT. Treatment indicated: 15 Gy SBRT to primary tumor, nephrectomy 4 weeks later. Blood was sampled at baseline, 2 weeks and 4 weeks after SBRT. The chain joins TRBV5-6 to TRBJ2-5; 9 nucleotides align to TRBD2. Sequencing used blood, obtained from a patient whose treatment included radiotherapy and nephrectomy. This clonotype was obtained from a woman aged 45-65 years with renal cell carcinoma. For the CDR3, the DNA is TGTGCCAGCGGTAGCGGGGGTCAGACCCAGTACTTC. Translation gives CASGSGGQTQYF.